This TCR beta chain was sequenced in a study of shared clonotypes between healthy human individuals (dated by TCRdb to about 2020). About the full investigation: A couple of women and a few men aged 18 to 49 years were included in the cohort. To increase sequencing depth and limit assay-specific biases, different laboratories used diverse techniques to prepare libraries and sequence TCR repertoires. Leukapheresis yielded between about 0.85 and 9 billion PBMCs per donor. For each donor, CD4 naive and CD4 memory were each run on three plates, CD8 naive on two plates, and CD8 memory on one plate. To estimate repertoire size and how much clonotypes are shared between individuals, the study performed deep sequencing of blood TCR repertoires from five healthy adults. The paper as a whole reports these results and caveats: Compared with non-shared clonotypes, clonotypes shared by all four sorted-subset donors had higher generation probabilities. Sampling was restricted to blood, and TCR repertoires in tissue are likely to differ from TCR repertoires in blood. Because the study included a small number of donors, the genetic and exposure-history diversity represented was limited. Naive subsets generally had larger estimated clonotype richness than memory subsets. Based on pairwise subsampling, the degree of clonotype sharing among donors was expected to be affected by sequencing depth. Across four donors, around 5.4% of naive CD4, roughly 3.5% of naive CD8, roughly 2.3% of memory CD4, and approximately 0.42% of memory CD8 clonotypes were shared. Even with the large sequencing depth, rarefaction of the sorted-subset datasets indicated that sequencing was incomplete.

TCR CDR3 regions were amplified from genomic DNA by multiplex PCR using the deep immunoSEQ assay. Extracted genomic DNA from each cell subset was distributed evenly across all wells of several immunoSEQ 96-well plates, and each plate was treated as a replicate. For sorted subsets, around 0.2 ug genomic DNA, equal to about 30,000 T cell genomes, was loaded into each replicate PCR. The purified libraries were quantified using a Qubit 3.0 fluorometer, sized with a Bioanalyzer 2100, and then quantified again using the KAPA Library Quantification kit. Every immunoSEQ 96-well plate was sequenced on a dedicated single-read 150-cycle Illumina NextSeq 550 flow cell. The original pipeline was this. Because the immunoSEQ output included only junctional sequences and no quality scores, the filtering could not be the same as the filtering used for full-length reads. To assign V/J genes and CDR3, sequences were annotated using PyIR, a Python wrapper for IgBLAST v1.9, with IMGT germline references. Reads with weak V/J assignments (E-value above 1e-6), missing CDR3, stop codons, out-of-frame junctions, or ambiguous translated residues were removed. V3J clonotypes were defined as sequences sharing an identical inferred V gene, J gene, and CDR3 amino acid sequence. The percentage overlap between two repertoires was calculated by dividing the number of shared unique clonotypes by the size of the smaller repertoire. Three approaches were used to assess repertoire richness: RTK rarefaction, the Chao1 estimator, and Recon v2.1 estimates of unobserved clonotypes. Generation probabilities for all TCRbeta clonotypes obtained by the gDNA method from a few donors were computed using OLGA. TCRdb holds this immuneACCESS table with in-frame rearrangements only. Some clones are missing; in checked studies, unresolved V genes explain under half, and the rest has no known cause. For V, J and clone size, that table is used; D and trimming come from the DNA. The sample yields fewer than 3 million clones; 85% to 95% were counted once. Around 0.35% of the sample goes to the ten largest clones.

Counted from cysteine to phenylalanine, this CDR3 has 14 amino acids. Of the read, only the CDR3 DNA is kept; its 42 bases are in frame from base 1. Sequences SGHTA (CDR1) and FQGNSA (CDR2) are obtained from the germline V gene. V loses 1 base of germline sequence and J loses 4 bases, and the interval between the two ends is 10 bases. The donors were healthy, HIV-negative adults with no recently reported acute infections or vaccinations. All donors were Caucasian adults living in Nashville, Tennessee, USA. CD4+ T cells were enriched by magnetic negative selection; naive cells were then positively selected on CD45RA, and the negative fraction formed the memory subset. Blood was collected by leukapheresis, and PBMCs were isolated by Ficoll-Histopaque density gradient centrifugation and then cryopreserved in liquid nitrogen vapor phase. Analytical flow cytometry was used to check the purity and quantity of each magnetically sorted T cell population. From each sorted fraction, genomic DNA was isolated and quantified by UV absorbance on a Nanodrop 2000c.

As regards this clone: Its antigen specificity is not known. The record has no base qualities; no much larger clone is one base away. The sample has other DNA sequences that encode this CDR3 too.

This TCR was sampled from a man aged 18 to 30 in good health. Some clones in this sample may be carry-over from other donors' samples. Sequencing used naive CD4+ T cells from PBMCs. This sample's cell subset or site label indicates: CD45RA+ positively selected. The V gene is TRBV7-2 and the J gene is TRBJ1-1; the D segment could be TRBD1, given 6 matching bases. The CDR3 region has the sequence CASSLVQGLTEAFF. The nucleotides read TGTGCCAGCAGCTTAGTTCAGGGGCTCACTGAAGCTTTCTTT.